This T cell receptor beta chain stems from a study of monozygotic twins with inflammatory bowel disease. The CDR3 is made up of 13 amino acids. From germline, CDR1 is DFQATT and CDR2 SNEGSKA (reference sequence). Comment on this clonotype: Its antigen is not identified.

The UMIs contained a 6-nucleotide sample barcode. They were added by template switching during cDNA synthesis. Following a re-call of the 5' RACE reads, TCRdb has one entry per CDR3 protein and lacks DNA. The sample table includes roughly 200,000 distinct CDR3 sequences. Findings and limits, study-wide: Repertoires of patients may have been made more variable by differing immunosuppressive treatments. IBD patients, compared with healthy twins, shared fewer clonotypes with others (especially with disease activity). Repertoire likeness was no different across concordant and discordant twins, perhaps owing to restricted power.

The receptor was derived from a human donor with ulcerative colitis or Crohn's disease, or a healthy co-twin of an affected twin (not recorded which). The sample consisted of blood. The J gene is TRBJ1-4, the V gene TRBV20-1; there is no DNA to check the TCRdb D call of TRBD1. The chain's CDR3 is CSARTGLGEKLFF.